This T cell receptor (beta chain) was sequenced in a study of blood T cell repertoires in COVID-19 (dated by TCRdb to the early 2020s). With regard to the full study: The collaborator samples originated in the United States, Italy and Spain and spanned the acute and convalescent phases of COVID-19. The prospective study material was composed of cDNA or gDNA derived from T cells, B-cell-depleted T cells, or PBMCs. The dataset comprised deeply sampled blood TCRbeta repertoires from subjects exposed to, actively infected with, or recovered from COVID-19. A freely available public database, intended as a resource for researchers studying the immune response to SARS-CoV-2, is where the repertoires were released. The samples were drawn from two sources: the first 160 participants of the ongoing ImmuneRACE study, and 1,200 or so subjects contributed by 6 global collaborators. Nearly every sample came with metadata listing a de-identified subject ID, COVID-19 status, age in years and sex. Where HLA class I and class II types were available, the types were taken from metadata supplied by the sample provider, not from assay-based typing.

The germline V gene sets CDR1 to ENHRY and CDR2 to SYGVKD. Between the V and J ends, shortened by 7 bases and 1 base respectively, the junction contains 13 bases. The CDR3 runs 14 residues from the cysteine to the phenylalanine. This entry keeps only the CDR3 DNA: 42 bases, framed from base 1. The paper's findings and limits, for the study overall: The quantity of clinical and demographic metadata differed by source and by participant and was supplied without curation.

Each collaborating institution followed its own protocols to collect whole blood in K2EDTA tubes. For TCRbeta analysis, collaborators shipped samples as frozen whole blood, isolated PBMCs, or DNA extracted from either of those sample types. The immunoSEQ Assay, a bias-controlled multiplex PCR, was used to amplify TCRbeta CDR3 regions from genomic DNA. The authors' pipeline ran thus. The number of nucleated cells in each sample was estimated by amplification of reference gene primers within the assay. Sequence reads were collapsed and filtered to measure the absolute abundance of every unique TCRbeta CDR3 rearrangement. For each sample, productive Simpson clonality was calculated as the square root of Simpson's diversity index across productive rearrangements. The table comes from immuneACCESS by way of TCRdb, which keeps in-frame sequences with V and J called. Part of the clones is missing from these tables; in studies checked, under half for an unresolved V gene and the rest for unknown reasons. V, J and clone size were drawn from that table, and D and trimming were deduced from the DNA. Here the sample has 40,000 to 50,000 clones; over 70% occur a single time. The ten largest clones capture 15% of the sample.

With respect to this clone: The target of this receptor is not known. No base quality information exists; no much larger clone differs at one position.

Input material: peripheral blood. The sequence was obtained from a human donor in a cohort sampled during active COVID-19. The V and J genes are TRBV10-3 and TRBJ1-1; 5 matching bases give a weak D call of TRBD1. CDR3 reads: CAITSSTGNTEAFF. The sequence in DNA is TGTGCCATCACGTCCTCTACAGGGAACACTGAAGCTTTCTTT.